The 14 T cell receptor beta chains below come from one sample, sequenced in a study of blood T cell repertoires in COVID-19. Measured with immunoSEQ multiplex PCR; TCRdb has only the in-frame clones, and not every one. The sample contains about 62,000 clones, around nine tenths of which appear only once. Material for sequencing was peripheral blood. Receptor source: a woman in her sixties or seventies with acute or convalescent COVID-19.

This rearrangement joins TRBV5-1 to TRBJ1-3; a weak D match, TRBD1 (5 bases). The CDR3 length is 16 residues. Germline CDR1 SGHRS, CDR2 YFSETQ. Deletions cut 3 bases from V and 4 bases from J, with 17 bases between. The CDR3 DNA is TGCGCCAGCAGCTGGGAGGGACCGGGTTCAGGAAACACCATATATTTT. Residues: CASSWEGPGSGNTIYF.

In its sample, this clone was seen once. One end of the junction fails to match germline, which may point to a read error. V is TRBV5-1 and J is TRBJ2-5; 9 bases are a match to TRBD1. The CDR3 runs to 15 residues. CDR1 is SGHRS, CDR2 YFSETQ, per germline. As DNA, the CDR3 is TGCGCCAGCAGCTCCCGGGACAGGGCCCAAAAGACCCAGTACTTC. It specifies CASSSRDRAQKTQYF.

The rearrangement links TRBV19 to TRBJ1-2, with a weak D call TRBD1 (5 bases). Germline V gives CDR1 LNHDA, CDR2 SQIVND (reference sequence). Trimming took 6 bases from V and 7 from J, leaving 21 bases between them. This CDR3 is 15 amino acids long. CDR3 coding DNA: TGTGCCAGTAGCCGGACGGATAGGTCTCAGGGTGGCTACACCTTC. This sequence encodes CASSRTDRSQGGYTF.

V and J are TRBV6-5 and TRBJ1-5; 9 bases match TRBD1. Germline V gives CDR1 MNHEY, CDR2 SVGAGI. The CDR3 loop spans 15 amino acids. Germline trimming cut 5 bases from V and 3 bases from J; bases unmatched to any gene: 5. CDR3 amino acids: CASSRGTGHNQPQHF. The CDR3 nucleotides read TGTGCCAGCAGTCGAGGGACAGGGCACAATCAGCCCCAGCATTTT.

CDR3 nucleotides: TGTGCCAGCAGTTTCCTAGGGAGGGATCAGCCCCAGCATTTT. Residues: CASSFLGRDQPQHF. V is TRBV6-5 and J is TRBJ1-5; D not resolved. Germline CDR1 and CDR2: MNHEY and SVGAGI. V was cut by 4 bases and J by 5 bases, with 12 bases left in between. This CDR3 has 14 amino acids.

The CDR3 DNA follows: TGTGCCTGGACCAGGGGCAACTCCTACAATGAGCAGTTCTTC. It translates to CAWTRGNSYNEQFF. The V call is TRBV30, the J call TRBJ2-1; D may be TRBD1 (6 bases). Between the trimmed V and J ends, which lost 4 bases and 0 bases, there was a span of 10 bases. Germline CDR1 is GTSNPN and CDR2 is SVGIG (reference sequence). CDR3 length: 14 amino acids. Full variable domain (remainder filled in from reference TRBV30 and TRBJ2-1): SQTIHQWPATLVQPVGSPLSLECTVEGTSNPNLYWYRQAAGRGLQLLFYSVGIGQISSEVPQNLSASRPQDRQFILSSKKLLLSDSGFYLCAWTRGNSYNEQFFGPGTRLTVL.

This clone showed up just once. The chain uses TRBV20-1 and TRBJ1-1; D unresolved. The CDR3 loop spans 11 amino acids. Trimming pared 3 bases from V and 8 bases from J, leaving 10 bases between. In germline, CDR1 is DFQATT, CDR2 SNEGSKA (reference sequence). CDR3 protein: CSARRASEAFF. The DNA for the CDR3 is TGCAGTGCTAGGAGGGCGTCAGAAGCTTTCTTT.

The J gene is TRBJ1-6, the V gene TRBV27; 7 bases are shared with TRBD1. The CDR3 runs 16 residues. The J segment lost 3 bases and the V segment lost 4 bases, leaving 6 bases of the junction unmatched. Germline CDR1 reads MNHEY; CDR2 reads SMNVEV (reference sequence). DNA of the CDR3: TGTGCCAGCAGTTCCGGACAGGTTCTCTATAATTCACCCCTCCACTTT. Translating it yields CASSSGQVLYNSPLHF.

The chain is built from TRBV5-1 and TRBJ1-2; D perhaps matches TRBD1 (6 bases). Germline CDR1 is SGHRS and CDR2 is YFSETQ. The V end lost 0 bases, the J end lost 4 bases, and 13 bases lay between the germline ends. CDR3 length: 15 residues. The CDR3 reads CASSLDSNRVYGYTF. The DNA of the CDR3 is TGCGCCAGCAGCTTGGATTCCAACAGGGTCTATGGCTACACCTTC.

The rearrangement uses TRBV6-2 or TRBV6-3 and TRBJ2-1; maybe TRBD1 (5 bases). CDR3 size: 14 residues. Germline-derived CDR1 and CDR2 are MNHEY and SVGEGT. With 5 bases removed from V and 5 bases from J, the gap between germline ends came to 13 bases. The DNA of the CDR3 is TGTGCCAGCAGTACTCCAGAGACAGACAATGAGCAGTTCTTC. Translating it yields CASSTPETDNEQFF.

This clone has a handful of counts. The chain employs TRBV5-7 and TRBJ2-2, with D unresolved. TRBV5-7 is classed as an ORF, of uncertain function. The CDR3 runs to 12 residues. The V gene lost 3 bases and the J gene lost 7 bases, with 7 bases spanning the gap. CDR3 amino acids: CASSSAVGELFF. The CDR3 coding sequence is TGTGCCAGCAGCTCTGCGGTCGGGGAGCTGTTTTTT.

The chain recombines TRBV28 with TRBJ1-1, with D hard to call. Between the trimmed V and J ends, which lost 2 bases and 0 bases, there was a span of 7 bases. The CDR3 is 14 residues long. From germline, CDR1 is MDHEN and CDR2 SYDVKM. The DNA for the CDR3 is TGTGCCAGCAGTTTACCGCAGATGAACACTGAAGCTTTCTTT. Residues: CASSLPQMNTEAFF.

Worth noting for this clone: The junction shows a germline mismatch at one end, possibly a read error. Written as DNA, the CDR3 is TGCGCCAGCAGCCCCGACTACGATGAGCAGTTCTTC. Its protein is CASSPDYDEQFF. This rearrangement joins TRBV5-1 to TRBJ2-1; maybe TRBD2 (5 bases). Germline values: CDR1 SGHRS, CDR2 YFSETQ. This CDR3 has 12 amino acids.

Concerning this clone: At one end the junction does not follow the germline gene, possibly because of a read error. The gene calls are TRBV28 and TRBJ1-2; D ambiguous. The CDR3 runs 11 residues. Germline CDR1 and CDR2: MDHEN and SYDVKM. CDR3 DNA: TGTGCCAGCAGTCCCCCCCCAACTCTCGCCTTC. It codes for CASSPPPTLAF.